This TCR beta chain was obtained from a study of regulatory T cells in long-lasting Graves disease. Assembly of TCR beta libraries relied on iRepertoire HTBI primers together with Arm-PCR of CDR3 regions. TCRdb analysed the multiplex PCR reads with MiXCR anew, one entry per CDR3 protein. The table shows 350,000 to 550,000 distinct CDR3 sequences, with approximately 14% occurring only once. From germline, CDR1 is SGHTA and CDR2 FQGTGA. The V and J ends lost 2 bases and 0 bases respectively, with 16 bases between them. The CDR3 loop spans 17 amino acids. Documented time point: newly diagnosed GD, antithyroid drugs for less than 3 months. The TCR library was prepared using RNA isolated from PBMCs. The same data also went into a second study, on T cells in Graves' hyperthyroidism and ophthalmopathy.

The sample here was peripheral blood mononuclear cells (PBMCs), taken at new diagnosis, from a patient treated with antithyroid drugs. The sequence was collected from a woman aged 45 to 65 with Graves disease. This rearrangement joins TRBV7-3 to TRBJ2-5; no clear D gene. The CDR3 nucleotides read TGTGCCAGCAGCTTATCAGGATCTAAAATGTACCAAGAGACCCAGTACTTC. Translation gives CASSLSGSKMYQETQYF.